These T cell receptor beta chains were read from a single sample in a study of cytomegalovirus exposure and HLA in healthy donors. The table came from immunoSEQ multiplex PCR; TCRdb's copy has only in-frame clones and leaves some out. The sample carries some 190,000 clones, around nine tenths recorded once. Sequenced sample: PBMCs. All receptors come from a man aged 25-45 years in good health and CMV-seropositive. Both conserved end residues are part of each CDR3. Each record gives: D gene, J gene, V gene, clone size, CDR3 protein, CDR3 DNA. A D gene is named only where the DNA matches it firmly. Size is stated for part of the rows, as once, few or many counts, or as a class when the clone is expanded.

TRBD1	TRBJ2-5	TRBV7-8	.	CASSLGTGMETQYF	TGTGCCAGCAGCTTGGGGACAGGGATGGAGACCCAGTACTTC
.	TRBJ2-5	TRBV5-4	.	CASSLKRYQETQYF	TGTGCCAGCAGCTTGAAAAGGTACCAAGAGACCCAGTACTTC
TRBD2	TRBJ2-4	TRBV15	.	CATSRSREELAKNIQYF	TGTGCCACCAGCAGATCGCGGGAGGAACTAGCCAAAAACATTCAGTACTTC
TRBD2	TRBJ2-7	TRBV27	.	CASSFEAGAGVSEQYF	TGTGCCAGCAGTTTTGAAGCCGGAGCGGGAGTATCCGAGCAGTACTTC
.	TRBJ2-7	TRBV2	.	CASSEKHEQYF	TGTGCCAGCAGTGAGAAACACGAGCAGTACTTC
.	TRBJ2-5	TRBV6-1	.	CATPGQTWATQYF	TGTGCCACCCCTGGACAAACTTGGGCGACCCAGTACTTC
TRBD1	TRBJ1-2	TRBV5-1	once	CASSLGQGFVGYTF	TGCGCCAGCAGCTTAGGACAGGGGTTCGTCGGCTACACCTTC
TRBD1	TRBJ2-1	TRBV15	.	CATSSYRGRTDEQFF	TGTGCCACCAGCAGCTACAGGGGACGTACGGATGAGCAGTTCTTC
TRBD2	TRBJ2-1	TRBV9	.	CASSADRGLAHNEQFF	TGTGCCAGCAGCGCTGACAGGGGACTAGCGCACAATGAGCAGTTCTTC
TRBD2	TRBJ2-5	TRBV2	.	CASSDIAGGGETQYF	TGTGCCAGCAGTGACATAGCGGGGGGTGGGGAGACCCAGTACTTC
.	TRBJ1-3	TRBV5-6	once	CASSLAGARGNTIYF	TGTGCCAGCAGCTTGGCGGGGGCGAGGGGAAACACCATATATTTT
TRBD2	TRBJ2-7	TRBV7-2	.	CASSLGSSGSTYEQYF	TGTGCCAGCAGCTTAGGGTCTAGCGGGAGTACCTACGAGCAGTACTTC
.	TRBJ1-1	TRBV19	.	CASSPRAANTEAFF	TGTGCCAGTAGTCCCAGGGCCGCCAACACTGAAGCTTTCTTT
.	TRBJ1-2	TRBV7-9	once	CASSFLGGQANGYTF	TGTGCCAGCAGCTTTCTAGGGGGGCAGGCGAATGGCTACACCTTC
TRBD1	TRBJ1-2	TRBV2	.	CASRATGGTRPYGYTF	TGTGCCAGCAGGGCTACAGGGGGCACAAGACCTTATGGCTACACCTTC
TRBD1	TRBJ2-7	TRBV5-1	.	CASSTDGTGSEQYF	TGCGCCAGCAGCACCGACGGGACAGGAAGCGAGCAGTACTTC
TRBD2	TRBJ2-7	TRBV5-4	.	CASSFASGSSYEQYF	TGTGCCAGCAGCTTTGCTAGCGGGAGTTCCTACGAGCAGTACTTC
TRBD1	TRBJ2-7	TRBV5-6	.	CASSPGTGAYEQYF	TGTGCCAGCAGCCCCGGGACAGGGGCCTACGAGCAGTACTTC
TRBD2	TRBJ2-5	TRBV5-4	.	CASSLMTSAQESQYF	TGTGCCAGCAGCTTGATGACTAGCGCCCAAGAATCCCAGTACTTC
TRBD2	TRBJ2-1	TRBV27	.	CASIESGRALLYNEQFF	TGTGCCAGCATTGAGAGCGGGAGGGCCCTCCTTTACAATGAGCAGTTCTTC
TRBD2	TRBJ2-2	TRBV5-1	.	CASSFVPGLAGAGTGELFF	TGCGCCAGCAGCTTCGTACCGGGACTAGCGGGAGCGGGCACCGGGGAGCTGTTTTTT
.	TRBJ2-2	TRBV4-3	once	CASSQDRPTGELFF	TGCGCCAGCAGCCAAGATCGTCCTACCGGGGAGCTGTTTTTT
.	TRBJ2-7	TRBV6-5	.	CASSYGADYEQYF	TGTGCCAGCAGTTACGGGGCAGACTACGAGCAGTACTTC
TRBD2	TRBJ2-3	TRBV9	.	CASSVADTSGATDTQYF	TGTGCCAGCAGCGTAGCTGACACTAGCGGGGCCACAGATACGCAGTATTTT
.	TRBJ2-7	TRBV29-1	once	CSVQTGRSEQYF	TGCAGCGTCCAAACTGGGCGTAGCGAGCAGTACTTC
.	TRBJ1-5	TRBV9	.	CASSKSEGDQPQHF	TGTGCCAGCAGTAAAAGTGAGGGCGATCAGCCCCAGCATTTT
TRBD1	TRBJ2-7	TRBV6-1	.	CASSEALKGTGVPYEQYF	TGTGCCAGCAGTGAAGCGCTGAAAGGGACAGGGGTTCCCTACGAGCAGTACTTC
.	TRBJ2-3	TRBV2	few	CASSEPGTSTDTQYF	TGTGCCAGCAGTGAACCCGGGACTAGCACAGATACGCAGTATTTT
.	TRBJ1-2	TRBV6-5	.	CASSGRERDGYTF	TGTGCCAGCAGTGGACGAGAGAGAGATGGCTACACCTTC
TRBD2	TRBJ2-5	TRBV29-1	.	CSVGTSGHQETQYF	TGCAGCGTCGGGACTAGCGGGCACCAAGAGACCCAGTACTTC
TRBD1	TRBJ1-5	TRBV5-1	few	CASSETGGNYQPQHF	TGCGCCAGCAGCGAAACAGGGGGAAACTATCAGCCCCAGCATTTT
TRBD2	TRBJ2-7	TRBV28	.	CASRLGRAAYEQYF	TGTGCCAGCAGGCTCGGGAGGGCCGCCTACGAGCAGTACTTC
TRBD1	TRBJ1-5	TRBV18	.	CASSAQGAEKQPQHF	TGTGCCAGCTCAGCACAGGGGGCGGAGAAACAGCCCCAGCATTTT
.	TRBJ2-7	TRBV11-3	.	CASSTRLTRYEQYF	TGTGCCAGCAGCACCCGCTTGACCCGCTACGAGCAGTACTTC
.	TRBJ2-7	TRBV2	.	CASRGTLSNRNYEQYF	TGTGCCAGCCGGGGGACCCTCTCGAATAGGAACTACGAGCAGTACTTC
TRBD1	TRBJ2-4	TRBV6-5	.	CASRPRDRANIQYF	TGTGCCAGCAGGCCCCGGGACAGGGCAAACATTCAGTACTTC
.	TRBJ2-7	TRBV16	few	CASSQSGRGEQYF	TGTGCCAGCAGCCAATCAGGCAGGGGCGAGCAGTACTTC
.	TRBJ2-7	TRBV6-1	.	CASSGGLSSYEQYF	TGTGCCAGCAGTGGGGGACTCAGCTCCTACGAGCAGTACTTC